The source of this TCR beta chain is a study of blood T cell repertoires in COVID-19. This clone was detected once. Methods used by the authors: Estimation of nucleated cell counts was performed using reference gene primer amplification. Using immunoSEQ multiplex PCR, the repertoire was profiled, and TCRdb retains in-frame clones only, with some absent. V, J and clone size reflect that table, while D and trimming were determined from the DNA. The table lists about 250,000 clones, approximately 85% of them singletons. Germline V CDR1 and CDR2: MDHEN, SYDVKM. The V gene end was trimmed by 1 base and the J gene end by 9 bases; junction bases not matched to a gene: 6. The CDR3 sequence is 14 residues long.

The sample taken for sequencing was PBMCs or T cells enriched from blood (not recorded which). This TCR derives from a woman aged 50 to 60 with acute COVID-19. The rearrangement links TRBV28 to TRBJ2-1, with 7 bases aligning to TRBD2. The CDR3 loop is CASSLSVPSGEQFF. CDR3 in DNA: TGTGCCAGCAGTTTATCAGTGCCTAGCGGTGAGCAGTTCTTC.